This entry is about one T cell receptor (beta chain). Its antigen is unknown. The record originates from a study of cytomegalovirus exposure and HLA in healthy donors. Study-wide findings and caveats: The only immune exposure information that was available was CMV serostatus. Cytomegalovirus status was reportedly diagnosed by the classifier with high specificity and sensitivity. A missense variant in DCLRE1C was later tied to TCR beta V- and J-gene trimming.

The CDR3 is made up of 16 amino acids. Germline-derived CDR1 and CDR2 are LGHNA and YSLEER. The junction had 7 bases not matched to a gene; V was cut back by 3 bases and J by 2 bases. With 60 Vbeta and 13 Jbeta primers, the PCR was carried out. In the original analysis: Some 11 million of the 75 million to 95 million unique TCR beta chains counted in a later analysis were shared. Method: immunoSEQ multiplex PCR; TCRdb's copy keeps in-frame clones and lacks some. D and trimming come from the DNA, and the V and J calls and clone size come from that table. The sample records 150,000 to 200,000 clones, 65% to 70% being singletons.

The chain carries TRBV4-3 and TRBJ2-7, with 10 positions matching TRBD1. The clonotype originates from a woman between 18 and 29 years old in good health and CMV-seropositive. Specimen: PBMCs. CDR3 region: CASSQERTGGAYEQYF. DNA for the CDR3: TGCGCCAGCAGCCAGGAAAGGACAGGGGGAGCCTACGAGCAGTACTTC.